The clone carrying this T cell receptor (beta chain) has more than one count but fewer than ten. The antigen remains undetermined. The sort gate was single viable CD3+CD4+CD8-CD45RO+ cells for memory CD4+ T cells. Total CD4+ T cells were enriched by CD4 positive selection. Measured with immunoSEQ multiplex PCR; TCRdb has only the in-frame clones, and not every one. The table shows over 45,000 clones, with roughly 85% occurring only once. The sample belongs to a study of memory CD4+ T cells and cytomegalovirus serostatus. Study overall: Healthy Belgian adult donors included about nine CMV-positive and some 25 CMV-negative people.

Study conclusions and caveats: CMV serostatus prediction reached median AUC about 0.95, or 0.9 with US-trained model.

This TCR was sampled from an adult in good health and CMV-seronegative. Some clones in this sample may be carry-over from other donors' samples. Sequencing was done on a sample of memory CD4+ T cells from blood.

The CDR3 DNA is TGTGCCAGTAGTCGGGACGGAGCTAACTATGGCTACACCTTC. This gives the protein CASSRDGANYGYTF. This rearrangement joins TRBV19 to TRBJ1-2, with D possibly matching TRBD1 (5 bases). Trimming removed 5 bases from V and 0 bases from J, with 10 bases in between. The germline V gene encodes CDR1 LNHDA and CDR2 SQIVND (reference sequence). This CDR3 contains 14 residues.